These 21 T cell receptor beta chains were all obtained from the same sample, sequenced in a study of blood T cell repertoires in COVID-19. Some clones are missing from TCRdb's copy, which holds only in-frame ones; the method was immunoSEQ multiplex PCR. The data show fewer than 350,000 clones, about 91% seen once. The sample taken for sequencing was PBMCs or T cells enriched from blood (not recorded which). These receptors were obtained from a woman aged 40 to 50 who had recovered from COVID-19.

This chain uses TRBV7-9 with TRBJ2-1; 8 bases are a match to TRBD2. CDR3 length: 16 residues. Germline V gene lookup returns CDR1 SEHNR and CDR2 FQNEAQ (reference sequence). The trim removed 4 bases at V and 0 bases at J, leaving 5 bases unmatched. CDR3 region: CASSSIAGPSYNEQFF. The CDR3 DNA reads as TGTGCCAGCAGCTCGATAGCGGGACCCTCCTACAATGAGCAGTTCTTC.

The chain joins TRBV9 to TRBJ2-3; 12 bases are shared with TRBD2. J lost 2 bases, V lost 7 bases, and 5 bases had no gene match. The germline V gene has CDR1 SGDLS and CDR2 YYNGEE. The length of the CDR3 is 15 residues. The CDR3 DNA sequence: TGTGCCAGCGGTTGGACTAGCGGGATCACAGATACGCAGTATTTT. Translation gives CASGWTSGITDTQYF.

This chain uses TRBV5-1 with TRBJ2-7; the D gene is possibly TRBD1 (5 bases). The V gene lost 0 bases and the J gene lost 2 bases, with 12 bases spanning the gap. CDR3 length: 15 amino acids. Looked up from germline, CDR1 is SGHRS and CDR2 is YFSETQ. The CDR3 spells CASSLVQDVAYEQYF. The CDR3 nucleotides are TGCGCCAGCAGCTTGGTACAGGACGTCGCCTACGAGCAGTACTTC.

The rearrangement joins TRBV5-4 to TRBJ2-5; possible D gene TRBD2, 7 bases. Per the germline V gene, CDR1 is SGHNT and CDR2 is YYREEE (reference sequence). The V gene lost 0 bases and the J gene lost 4 bases, with 10 bases spanning the gap. The CDR3 sequence is 14 residues long. The CDR3 coding sequence is TGTGCCAGCAGCTTGGTGCGGGGGCCAGAGACCCAGTACTTC. Protein: CASSLVRGPETQYF. The variable domain in full, completed from reference TRBV5-4 and TRBJ2-5, reads ETGVTQSPTHLIKTRGQQVTLRCSSQSGHNTVSWYQQALGQGPQFIFQYYREEENGRGNFPPRFSGLQFPNYSSELNVNALELDDSALYLCASSLVRGPETQYFGPGTRLLVL.

The rearrangement links TRBV12-2 to TRBJ2-7; the listed D gene, TRBD1, was not tested against the DNA. TRBV12-2 is a listed pseudogene. This CDR3 is built from 17 residues. The CDR3, as DNA: TGTGCAAGTCGCTTAAGGGCCTACAGGGGTCAGACCTACGAGCAGTACTTC. Protein product: CASRLRAYRGQTYEQYF.

The V gene is TRBV15, the J gene TRBJ2-2, with a tentative D call TRBD2 (5 bases). V lost 3 bases to trimming and J lost 3 bases, with 11 bases between them. This CDR3 is built from 15 residues. Germline lookup yields CDR1 LNHNV and CDR2 YYDKDF (reference sequence). The DNA for the CDR3 is TGTGCCACCAGCAGCGGGGTTCGGGACACCGGGGAGCTGTTTTTT. Its translation is CATSSGVRDTGELFF.

This sequence joins TRBV3-1 (or the pseudogene TRBV3-2) and TRBJ2-5; possibly TRBD2 for D (5 bases). Germline lookup yields CDR1 LGHDT and CDR2 YNNKEL (reference sequence). Between the trimmed V and J ends, which lost 4 bases and 1 base, there was a span of 16 bases. The CDR3 totals 16 residues. CDR3 bases: TGTGCCAGCAGCCTGCGGCGTAGCGTGACCCAAGAGACCCAGTACTTC. This codes for CASSLRRSVTQETQYF.

The chain is built from TRBV7-3 and TRBJ2-7; 7 bases map to TRBD1. This CDR3 is 13 amino acids long. The V and J ends lost 5 bases and 7 bases, in that order; junction bases with no gene match: 8. Per germline, CDR1 SGHTA and CDR2 FQGTGA. CDR3 sequence reads: CASSTGTAREQYF. In DNA, the CDR3 is TGTGCCAGCAGCACAGGGACAGCGAGAGAGCAGTACTTC.

V usage is TRBV5-1 and J usage is TRBJ2-5, with a tentative D call TRBD2 (5 bases). CDR1 is SGHRS, CDR2 YFSETQ, per germline. V shed 0 bases and J shed 2 bases, with 11 bases lying between them. The CDR3 consists of 15 residues. CDR3 protein: CASSLATGIQETQYF. CDR3 sequence (DNA): TGCGCCAGCAGCTTGGCAACGGGGATTCAAGAGACCCAGTACTTC.

Regarding this clone: The junction departs from the called germline gene at one end, perhaps through a read error. V is TRBV4-1 and J is TRBJ1-1, with 9 bases matching TRBD1. CDR1 is MGHRA, CDR2 YSYEKL, per germline. The CDR3 has 16 amino acids. In DNA, the CDR3 is TGCGCCAGCAGCCAGGCCGGGACAGGGCCGAACATTGAAGCTTTCTTT. This sequence encodes CASSQAGTGPNIEAFF.

V and J are TRBV10-2 and TRBJ1-2; a weak D match, TRBD1 (5 bases). CDR1 is WSHSY, CDR2 SAAADI, per germline. The CDR3 extends over 13 amino acids. The ends were cut back, 5 bases at V and 8 bases at J, with 15 bases in the middle. CDR3 region: CASSPSPGGGYTF. For the CDR3, the DNA is TGCGCCAGCAGTCCCTCGCCGGGGGGAGGCTACACCTTC.

The chain combines TRBV19 with TRBJ1-5, with TRBD1 as a possible D gene (6 bases). CDR3 length: 16 amino acids. Germline V lookup: CDR1 LNHDA, CDR2 SQIVND (reference sequence). Trimming pared 6 bases from V and 1 base from J, leaving 16 bases between. The CDR3 bases are TGTGCCAGTAGGGAATATGGGGGCGCGAGCAATCAGCCCCAGCATTTT. Translation: CASREYGGASNQPQHF.

V and J are TRBV6-5 and TRBJ1-2; 10 nucleotides line up with TRBD1. J was trimmed by 5 bases and V by 6 bases; bases with no gene match: 9. The CDR3 has 15 residues. Germline CDR1 MNHEY, CDR2 SVGAGI. CDR3 nucleotides: TGTGCCAGCAGGCCCGGGACAGGGGCTGGGTATGGCTACACCTTC. Residues: CASRPGTGAGYGYTF.

This rearrangement joins TRBV24-1 to TRBJ1-6; D is perhaps TRBD1 (5 bases). The CDR3 runs 16 residues. V lost 8 bases, J lost 0 bases, and 13 bases lay in between. Germline V gene lookup returns CDR1 KGHDR and CDR2 SFDVKD. The CDR3 DNA reads TGTGCCACCATCCCGCGGGGGAGCTCCTATAATTCACCCCTCCACTTT. Amino acids: CATIPRGSSYNSPLHF.

V usage is TRBV18 and J usage is TRBJ1-6; TRBD1 agrees at 9 bases. In germline, CDR1 is KGHSH, CDR2 LQKENI. Unmatched junction bases numbered 7, after V lost 3 bases and J lost 10 bases. This CDR3 spans 15 amino acids. The chain's CDR3 is CASSPQGQGRSPLHF. The DNA for the CDR3 is TGTGCCAGCTCACCCCAAGGACAGGGGAGATCACCCCTCCACTTT. The full variable domain, in which reference TRBV18 and TRBJ1-6 provide the parts outside the CDR3, is NAGVMQNPRHLVRRRGQEARLRCSPMKGHSHVYWYRQLPEEGLKFMVYLQKENIIDESGMPKERFSAEFPKEGPSILRIQQVVRGDSAAYFCASSPQGQGRSPLHFGNGTRLTVT.

This clone was detected only once. V is TRBV5-4 and J is TRBJ2-7; TRBD1 matches 8 bases. The CDR3 consists of 14 residues. V trimming: 2 bases; J trimming: 5 bases; junction bases outside the gene matches: 6. Germline-derived CDR1 and CDR2 are SGHNT and YYREEE (reference sequence). The CDR3 sequence is CASSLGSGGNEQYF. The CDR3 nucleotides are TGTGCCAGCAGCTTAGGTTCAGGGGGCAACGAGCAGTACTTC.

The rearrangement uses TRBV10-1 and TRBJ2-3, with 11 bases lining up with TRBD2. Germline CDR1 is WNHNN and CDR2 is SYGVQD (reference sequence). The CDR3 runs 17 residues. V shed 0 bases and J 3 bases; nucleotides not matched to a gene: 5. The chain's CDR3 is CASSESTSGTGTDTQYF. The CDR3 DNA reads as TGCGCCAGCAGTGAGTCGACTAGCGGGACTGGGACAGATACGCAGTATTTT.

The chain links TRBV7-9 to TRBJ2-1; no definite D call. Germline V gene sequence: CDR1 SEHNR, CDR2 FQNEAQ (reference sequence). This CDR3 comprises 16 residues. The V gene lost 3 bases and the J gene lost 0 bases, with 12 bases spanning the gap. In nucleotides, the CDR3 is TGTGCCAGCAGCTTTGTGGTTGGCTCCTCCTACAATGAGCAGTTCTTC. It encodes CASSFVVGSSYNEQFF.

The chain joins TRBV21-1 to TRBJ2-7; TRBD1 is taken as the D call from the table, unchecked against the DNA. TRBV21-1 is an annotated pseudogene. This CDR3 contains 15 residues. CDR3 nucleotide sequence: TGTGCCAGCAGCCCCCAACAGGGGAATCATTACGAGCAGTACTTC. This codes for CASSPQQGNHYEQYF.

This clone showed up just a few times. The junction shows a germline mismatch at one end, possibly a read error. This chain connects TRBV15 to TRBJ2-2; D is uncertain. The germline gives CDR1 LNHNV, CDR2 YYDKDF (reference sequence). The CDR3 extends over 16 amino acids. The CDR3 sequence is CATSGEGGRNTGELFF. CDR3 sequence (DNA): TGTGCCACCAGCGGAGAAGGCGGAAGGAACACCGGGGAGCTGTTTTTT.

V usage is TRBV7-2 and J usage is TRBJ2-5, with 11 nucleotides matching TRBD2. CDR1 is SGHTA and CDR2 is FQGNSA in the germline V gene. The CDR3 extends over 15 amino acids. J lost 5 bases, V lost 2 bases, and 4 bases had no gene match. Written as DNA, the CDR3 is TGTGCCAGCAGCTTAAGACTAGCGGGACAGGAGACCCAGTACTTC. This gives the protein CASSLRLAGQETQYF.